This T cell receptor (beta chain) came from a study of cytomegalovirus exposure and HLA in healthy donors listed by TCRdb under 2017. For the study in its entirety: An earlier analysis of 587 of the donors reported over 250 Gb of sequence data and 117 million unique TCR beta sequences obtained from about 200 million T cells. In addition to the first cohort of 666 subjects, a separate validation cohort of 130 or so different subjects was used. The genetic ancestry cluster associated with self-reported Caucasian donors included around 76% of the roughly 400 genotyped donors. All discovery cohort repertoires had been generated using a single sequencing platform. In a later analysis, previously published TCR beta repertoires from about 640 donors were re-analyzed and high-resolution HLA genotyping was added so that TCR occurrence patterns could be studied. Typing coverage differed by locus: A, B, C, DRB1 and DQB1 were typed in roughly 620-630 donors, DQA1 in roughly 500, DPA1 in 600 to 610, and DPB1 in 472. Because of strong linkage in the cohort, roughly five DR-DQ haplotypes were treated as single units for association and clustering. Rather than using new phenotypic data, the later analysis identified candidate immune exposures from TCR beta sequences and from how often those sequences occurred across donors. HLA typing included class I and class II loci at four-digit resolution. Roughly 310 gigabases of sequencing data and tens of millions of unique TCR sequences were included in an early release covering roughly 600 HLA-typed donors. Donor age, sex, ethnicity and CMV serostatus were compiled together with the repertoire data. The study profiled the T cell repertoires of 500 to 800 subjects by immunosequencing and related them to cytomegalovirus serostatus. Among over 350 genotyped donors of the cohort, an average of approximately 250,000 unique TCR beta nucleotide sequences were sequenced per donor, roughly 18% of them non-productive. In a later genetic analysis, genome-wide SNP genotypes for about 55% of the roughly 700 donors were used, and that subset was treated as a discovery cohort. An earlier analysis of some 500 of the donors applied high-throughput TCR beta sequencing to assess whether each TCR beta V gene segment acted as functional or pseudogenic. The study aimed to test whether signatures of past pathogen exposure could be identified by cataloging public T cell receptors. To predict cytomegalovirus infection status, the study brought together high-throughput TCR immunosequencing, statistical association of individual TCRs with disease status, and machine learning. General findings and caveats noted by the study authors: Correlated functional status among segregating V segments might be attributable to linkage disequilibrium, but an unknown experimental factor could not be ruled out. A later genetic analysis reported fewer N-insertions in productive TCRs among donors in an Asian-associated ancestry cluster than the roughly 690-donor mean. Broadly in line with IMGT annotations, most TCR beta V segments showed up in productive rearrangements about 90% or about 30% of the time in an earlier analysis of several hundred of the donors. Most CMV-associated TCR beta chains appeared to be HLA-restricted in a later analysis, and the HLA associations seemed to be driven largely by CMV exposure. According to a later analysis, TCR association rates differed among HLA loci, with DRB1 alleles showing the most associated TCRs and HLA-C alleles showing the fewest. The earlier analysis of about 600 of the donors excluded over 15 rarely observed V segments, including chromosome 9 orphons, because counts were too low. When HLA alleles, especially DR and DQ, strongly co-occurred, TCR associations were difficult to assign to individual alleles. At a false discovery rate of 0.05, a later analysis linked 16,000 or so TCR beta sequences to specific HLA alleles. A later analysis reported that several top co-occurrence clusters appeared linked to parvovirus B19, influenza, CMV and Epstein-Barr virus. A further reported finding was that TCR beta sequences accurately predicted the HLA-A and HLA-B alleles for most subjects in the first cohort. Immune exposure information for the cohort was limited to CMV serostatus. Three of the identified cytomegalovirus-associated TCR beta chains were confirmed in vitro to be specific for cytomegalovirus antigens. In a later analysis, HLA-associated TCR beta chains showed more clonal expansion and lower generation probabilities than non-associated chains that were equally common. Presence/absence analyses assumed roughly uniform sequencing depth across donors, an assumption that may not hold. Because the 87-base-pair reads could not distinguish some IMGT-functional V segments, including TRBV6-2 and TRBV6-3, those segments were excluded. The sequencing pipeline was judged likely to have produced a cluster of highly shared sequence variants as a technical artifact. According to the authors, the approach could potentially be generalized to other disease states and immunological phenotypes. In the study, 150 to 200 TCR beta chains were listed as associated with cytomegalovirus. This cohort had only TCR beta chains sequenced, and the lack of alpha or paired-chain data limited which features could be detected. Most TCR sequences were seen in very few donors, while some public TCRs were found in many individuals. In a later genetic analysis, a missense DCLRE1C variant was associated with V-gene and J-gene trimming of TCR beta chains, and the association was replicated in an independent cohort. HLA typing was unavailable for some donors at each locus, so association tests used only the typed subset. The classifier was reported to diagnose cytomegalovirus status with high specificity and sensitivity in both the original and validation cohorts.

V loses 5 bases of germline sequence and J loses 6 bases, and the interval between the two ends is 17 bases. Including the terminal cysteine and phenylalanine, the CDR3 comprises 16 residues. Only CDR3 DNA remains: 48 bases, in frame from the first base. From a lookup of the germline V gene (reference sequence), CDR1 and CDR2 are MNHEY and SMNVEV. Regarding this clone: Its antigen specificity is not known. No base qualities exist here, and no much larger clone lies one base off it.

Library prep was done by the immunoSEQ multiplex PCR assay. The multiplex PCR relied on a mix of 60 forward primers for TCR Vbeta segments and 13 reverse primers for TCR Jbeta segments. Amplification of the CDR3 region of rearranged TCR beta genes was performed with a multiplex PCR assay on genomic DNA. Amplified TCR beta libraries were sequenced as 87-base-pair reads on the Illumina HiSeq System. From the authors' description of their analysis: A later analysis tallied 70 million to 100 million unique TCR beta chains across the 666 repertoires, and about 10 million of those chains were shared by two or more donors. Raw reads were error-corrected and collapsed into unique sequences with a nearest-neighbor algorithm that merged closely related sequences to remove PCR and sequencing errors. CDR3 sequences were aligned to IMGT reference sequences to assign V, D and J gene segments. For a sequence to be retained, a match of at least six nucleotides to both a V gene segment and a J gene segment was required. A rearrangement was called productive if the CDR3 had no stop codons and remained in frame with V and J, and every other rearrangement was called non-productive. Following IMGT convention, CDR3 was defined as the stretch from the second conserved V-encoded cysteine to the conserved J-encoded phenylalanine. The earlier analysis of a few hundred of the donors excluded any sequence lacking an unambiguous match to a single V gene segment. An earlier analysis of 587 of the donors classified V segments as functional when productive rearrangements were above 56.7% and as segregating when the standard deviation between donors was above 5%. A statistical classification framework was built for diagnosing cytomegalovirus status from the catalog of TCR beta chain sequences. In a later analysis, V and J genes were assigned by comparing TCR nucleotide sequences against IMGT/GENE-DB human TR gene sequences. The TCRdist pipeline was used in a later analysis to assign CDR3 sequences and most-parsimonious VDJ recombination scenarios. A later analysis defined each TCR beta chain by its CDR3 amino acid sequence plus V-gene family, and excluded reads lacking a unique V-gene family. To address suspected cross-contamination and a sequencing artifact, a later analysis removed roughly 580 highly shared, low-generation-probability nucleotide sequences. In a later analysis, a clonal expansion index for each public chain was calculated from normalized within-repertoire ranks of inferred template counts. In a later analysis, generation probabilities were computed with a VDJ recombination model fitted to out-of-frame rearrangements, and the resulting probabilities were checked against IGoR. Hypergeometric tests were used in a later analysis to score TCR-TCR, TCR-HLA and TCR-CMV co-occurrence, with a repertoire-size bias correction applied to the TCR pairs. A later analysis estimated false discovery rates by permuting HLA or CMV assignments 20 times. In a later analysis, co-occurring TCRs were grouped with DBSCAN, and TCRdist sequence similarity was added when clustering was performed within HLA-allele-positive subsets. For co-occurrence clustering, repertoires with fewer than 30,000 or more than 120,000 public chains were excluded, along with five repertoires with anomalous nucleotide sharing. TCRdb provides this immuneACCESS table in a form limited to in-frame rearrangements. Some clones are lacking; in checked studies, under half of them reflect an unresolved V gene, and why the rest are absent is not known. Clone size and V and J calls were adopted from that table, with D and trimming inferred from the DNA. The sample contains about 110,000 clones, around four fifths of them found a single time. Around 7.7% of the sample belongs to the ten largest clones.

The cohort consisted of 600 to 700 healthy bone marrow donors. Cohort members were all nominally healthy when sampled, although unrecorded immune exposures were likely present. The donor tested CMV seropositive, placing the donor among the 250 to 350 seropositive members of the cohort. Each donor provided a peripheral blood sample, and peripheral blood mononuclear cells were used for TCR beta sequencing. Genomic DNA was extracted from the blood cell samples with the Qiagen DNeasy Blood Extraction Kit. The specimen sequenced was PBMCs. This sequence was found in a woman aged 45-60 years in good health and CMV-seropositive. This receptor chain uses TRBV27 and TRBJ1-6; TRBD1 is a weak D gene call, 6 bases matching. The CDR3 has the sequence CASSPIRGGFNSPLHF. The DNA sequence is given as TGTGCCAGCAGTCCTATCCGGGGGGGCTTTAATTCACCCCTCCACTTT.